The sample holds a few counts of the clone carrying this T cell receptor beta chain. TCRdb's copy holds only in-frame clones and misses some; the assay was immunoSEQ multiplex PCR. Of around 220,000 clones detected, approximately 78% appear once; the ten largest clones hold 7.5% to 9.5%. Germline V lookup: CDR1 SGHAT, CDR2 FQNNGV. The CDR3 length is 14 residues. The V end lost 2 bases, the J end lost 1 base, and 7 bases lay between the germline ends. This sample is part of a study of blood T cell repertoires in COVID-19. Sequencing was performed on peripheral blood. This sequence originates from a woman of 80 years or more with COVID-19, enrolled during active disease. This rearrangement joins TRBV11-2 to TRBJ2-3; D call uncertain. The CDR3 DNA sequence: TGTGCCAGCAGCTTAAACTCGGGCACAGATACGCAGTATTTT. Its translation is CASSLNSGTDTQYF.